This is a list of T cell receptor beta chains from one sample in a study of OX40 agonist ivuxolimab in advanced cancers. Generated by immunoSEQ multiplex PCR, the TCRdb table keeps only in-frame clones and is missing some. The repertoire consists of some 35,000 clones, with 84% occurring once and the leading ten covering approximately 18%. The sample in question was CD4+ or CD8+ T cells sorted from blood, obtained in a trial of the OX40 agonist ivuxolimab. The source of these receptors is an adult with an advanced solid tumor such as melanoma, head and neck, liver or kidney cancer. Both conserved end residues are part of each CDR3. The D gene is left open where the match is weak. Clone sizes are given selectively: once, few, many, or a class where the clone is expanded.

TGTGCCAGCAGTTTCACGGCTGGGTGGCATCAGCCCCAGCATTTT CASSFTAGWHQPQHF TRBJ1-5 - - 15 TRBV28
TGTGCCAGCAGCGTAGATGTTTTGTCCCCCTACGAGCAGTACTTC CASSVDVLSPYEQYF TRBJ2-7 - - 15 TRBV9
TGCAGCGTCTCAGGGGGCGAGGGCACAGATACGCAGTATTTT CSVSGGEGTDTQYF TRBJ2-3 - TRBD1 14 TRBV29-1
TGTGCCAGCAGCTTGACAGGGGGCCCTGAAGCTTTCTTT CASSLTGGPEAFF TRBJ1-1 - TRBD1 13 TRBV5-6
TGTGCCAGCAGTTTAGCTGGGGCCAACGTCCTGACTTTC CASSLAGANVLTF TRBJ2-6 - - 13 TRBV27
TGTGCCAGCAGTGAGACCGGGACAGGGAGCAATGAGCAGTTCTTC CASSETGTGSNEQFF TRBJ2-1 - TRBD1 15 TRBV6-1
TGCGCCAGCAGCCCCAACTTGGGACAGGGCACTGAAGCTTTCTTT CASSPNLGQGTEAFF TRBJ1-1 once TRBD1 15 TRBV4-1
TGTGCCAGCAGCTACCTCGAGGGGACAGGGGGGACCCAGTACTTC CASSYLEGTGGTQYF TRBJ2-5 - TRBD1 15 TRBV7-6
TGTGCCAGCAGCTCTTGGGCCCTACAGGGATGGGGCACAGATACGCAGTATTTT CASSSWALQGWGTDTQYF TRBJ2-3 - - 18 TRBV5-8
TGTGCCAGCAGCTTAGTACCGGGACTAGCCTTGGGGCAGTACTTC CASSLVPGLALGQYF TRBJ2-7 - TRBD2 15 TRBV11-2
TGTGCCAGCAGTGCCCGGGGGGGCGGGGCCAAAAACATTCAGTACTTC CASSARGGGAKNIQYF TRBJ2-4 - TRBD2 16 TRBV6-1
TGTGCCAGCAGCTTTATCTTATTGAACACTGAAGCTTTCTTT CASSFILLNTEAFF TRBJ1-1 few - 14 TRBV5-6
TGTGCCAGCGGAGCCGGGACTAGGAGCACAGATACGCAGTATTTT CASGAGTRSTDTQYF TRBJ2-3 - TRBD2 15 TRBV2
TGCGCCAGCAGTCAACCGAGGGTAAACGAGCAGTTCTTC CASSQPRVNEQFF TRBJ2-1 - - 13 TRBV23-1
TGTGCCAGCAGCCAAGAGGTCGTTAGGGAAAAACTGTTTTTT CASSQEVVREKLFF TRBJ1-4 - - 14 TRBV4-2
TGTGCCAGCAGTTTCTCCTACGAGCAGTACTTC CASSFSYEQYF TRBJ2-7 - - 11 TRBV28
TGTGCCAGCAGCTCGGAAATAGGAAGTGAAGCTTTCTTT CASSSEIGSEAFF TRBJ1-1 - - 13 TRBV5-6
TGTGCCAGCTCACCTAGGGCAGTACCTAATGAAAAACTGTTTTTT CASSPRAVPNEKLFF TRBJ1-4 - - 15 TRBV18
TGTGCCAGCAGCTCTAACGTGGGCGGGGGACGAGAGACCCAGTACTTC CASSSNVGGGRETQYF TRBJ2-5 once TRBD2 16 TRBV7-9
TGTGCCAGCAGTACCAGGGGGGAGAACACCGGGGAGCTGTTTTTT CASSTRGENTGELFF TRBJ2-2 - - 15 TRBV6-4
TGTGCCAGCAGTCCGGACAGGGTTGGGGCCCTCCACGAGCAGTACTTC CASSPDRVGALHEQYF TRBJ2-7 - TRBD1 16 TRBV28
TGTGCCAGCAGCTTGGCCGCTAGCGGGGGGCCTGCCCAGTACTTC CASSLAASGGPAQYF TRBJ2-5 few TRBD2 15 TRBV5-4
TGTGCCAGCAGCCGACAGGGGGCTGATGAAGCTTTCTTT CASSRQGADEAFF TRBJ1-1 - TRBD1 13 TRBV25-1
TGTGCCAGCAGCGATACCCGGGTCGGGGAGACCCAGTACTTC CASSDTRVGETQYF TRBJ2-5 - - 14 TRBV9
TGTGCCAGCAGTCCTACGGGCTCTGGGGCCAACGTCCTGACTTTC CASSPTGSGANVLTF TRBJ2-6 - - 15 TRBV27
TGTGCCAGCAGTTTACTATGGCGGGCCTCCTACAATGAGCAGTTCTTC CASSLLWRASYNEQFF TRBJ2-1 - - 16 TRBV28
TGTGCCAGCAGTTTTTTAGTCTCTCAGCCCCAGCATTTT CASSFLVSQPQHF TRBJ1-5 - - 13 TRBV28
TGTGCCAGCAGTTTGCCGGACGCCCGATTAAACGAGCAGTACTTC CASSLPDARLNEQYF TRBJ2-7 few - 15 TRBV28
TGTGCCAGCAGTGAGCAGTTAGGGGGAGGTGTGGGATATGGCTACACCTTC CASSEQLGGGVGYGYTF TRBJ1-2 - - 17 TRBV2
TGTGCCAGCAGTTACTCGACAGCCACTTATGGCTACACCTTC CASSYSTATYGYTF TRBJ1-2 - - 14 TRBV6-6
TGTGCCAGCAGCACGGGGACTCTTTACGAGCAGTACTTC CASSTGTLYEQYF TRBJ2-7 - - 13 TRBV9
TGCAGCGTTGAGCGGAACACTGAAGCTTTCTTT CSVERNTEAFF TRBJ1-1 - - 11 TRBV29-1
TGTGCCATCAGTGACGGACTAGCGGGAGGACCGAACACCGGGGAGCTGTTTTTT CAISDGLAGGPNTGELFF TRBJ2-2 - TRBD2 18 TRBV10-3
TGTGCCAGCAGTTTACTAAGGCCTCCGGGGTTCTATGGCTACACCTTC CASSLLRPPGFYGYTF TRBJ1-2 few - 16 TRBV28
TGCAGCGTTGAAGATCTGGGGACAGGGGGCGTTGAAGCTTTCTTT CSVEDLGTGGVEAFF TRBJ1-1 - TRBD1 15 TRBV29-1
TGCGCCAGCAGCCAAGATTGGGGACAGACCTACGAGCAGTACTTC CASSQDWGQTYEQYF TRBJ2-7 once TRBD1 15 TRBV4-3
TGTGCCAGCAGTTGGACCCCCGTGGGGAACTATGGCTACACCTTC CASSWTPVGNYGYTF TRBJ1-2 - - 15 TRBV28
TGCGCCAGCAGCTTGGACGGGGCTGGGGCCAACGTCCTGACTTTC CASSLDGAGANVLTF TRBJ2-6 - - 15 TRBV5-1
TGTGCCAGCAGCCTGGGACACGGGTCCTACGAGCAGTACTTC CASSLGHGSYEQYF TRBJ2-7 - - 14 TRBV9
TGTGCCAGCAGTTACTCAAAACAGAATCTACAAGAGACCCAGTACTTC CASSYSKQNLQETQYF TRBJ2-5 - - 16 TRBV6-5
TGTGCCAGCGATCCGGACAGGGGGAATGAGCAGTTCTTC CASDPDRGNEQFF TRBJ2-1 once TRBD1 13 TRBV2